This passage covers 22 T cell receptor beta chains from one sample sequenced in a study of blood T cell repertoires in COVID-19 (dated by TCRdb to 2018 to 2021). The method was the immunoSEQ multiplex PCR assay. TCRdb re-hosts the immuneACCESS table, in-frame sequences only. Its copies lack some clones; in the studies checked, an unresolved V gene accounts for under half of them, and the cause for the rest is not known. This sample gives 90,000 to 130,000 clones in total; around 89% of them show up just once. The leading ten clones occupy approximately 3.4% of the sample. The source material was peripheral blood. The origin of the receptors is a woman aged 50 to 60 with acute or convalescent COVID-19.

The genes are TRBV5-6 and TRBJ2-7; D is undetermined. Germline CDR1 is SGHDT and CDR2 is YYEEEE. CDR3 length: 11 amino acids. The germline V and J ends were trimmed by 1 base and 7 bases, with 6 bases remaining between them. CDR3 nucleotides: TGTGCCAGCAGCTTGATAGAAGAGCAGTACTTC. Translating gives CASSLIEEQYF.

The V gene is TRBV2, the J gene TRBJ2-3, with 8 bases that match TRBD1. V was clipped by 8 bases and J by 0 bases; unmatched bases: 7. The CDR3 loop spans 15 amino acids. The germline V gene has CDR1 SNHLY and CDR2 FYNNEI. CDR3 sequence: CASGAGQGSTDTQYF. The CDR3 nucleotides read TGTGCCAGCGGGGCTGGACAGGGAAGCACAGATACGCAGTATTTT.

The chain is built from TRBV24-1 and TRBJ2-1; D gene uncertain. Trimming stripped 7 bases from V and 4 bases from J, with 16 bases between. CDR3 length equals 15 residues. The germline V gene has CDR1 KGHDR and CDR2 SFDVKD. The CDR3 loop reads CATSPQTPLYNEQFF. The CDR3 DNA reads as TGTGCCACCAGCCCCCAGACACCCCTTTACAATGAGCAGTTCTTC.

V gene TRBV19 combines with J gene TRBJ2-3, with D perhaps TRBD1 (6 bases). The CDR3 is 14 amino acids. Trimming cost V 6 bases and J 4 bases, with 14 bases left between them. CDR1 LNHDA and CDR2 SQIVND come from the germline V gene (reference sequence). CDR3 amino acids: CASRTDRYSDTQYF. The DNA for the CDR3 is TGTGCCAGTAGGACCGACAGGTACTCAGATACGCAGTATTTT.

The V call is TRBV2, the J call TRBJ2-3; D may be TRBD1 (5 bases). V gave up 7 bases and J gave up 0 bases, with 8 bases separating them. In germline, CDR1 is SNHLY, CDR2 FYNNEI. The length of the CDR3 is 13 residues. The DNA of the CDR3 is TGTGCCAGCACCAGACAGAGCACAGATACGCAGTATTTT. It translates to CASTRQSTDTQYF.

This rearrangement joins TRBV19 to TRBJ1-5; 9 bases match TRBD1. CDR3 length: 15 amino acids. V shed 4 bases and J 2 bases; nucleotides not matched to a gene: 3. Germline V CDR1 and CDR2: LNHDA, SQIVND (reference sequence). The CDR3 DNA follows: TGTGCCAGTAGTAGGGACAGGGTCGGCAATCAGCCCCAGCATTTT. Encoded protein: CASSRDRVGNQPQHF.

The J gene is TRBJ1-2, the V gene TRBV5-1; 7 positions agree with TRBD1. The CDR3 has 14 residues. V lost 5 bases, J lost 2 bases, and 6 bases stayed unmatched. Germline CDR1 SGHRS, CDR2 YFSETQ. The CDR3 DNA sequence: TGCGCCAGCAGGTTAGAACAGGGGAACTATGGCTACACCTTC. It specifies CASRLEQGNYGYTF.

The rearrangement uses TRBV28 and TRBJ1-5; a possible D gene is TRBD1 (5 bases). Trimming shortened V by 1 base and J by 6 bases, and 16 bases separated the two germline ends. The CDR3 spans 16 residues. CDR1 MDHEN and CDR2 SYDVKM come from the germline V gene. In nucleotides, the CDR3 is TGTGCCAGCAGTTTATCAGTCAGGGATAGAGGTCAGCCCCAGCATTTT. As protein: CASSLSVRDRGQPQHF. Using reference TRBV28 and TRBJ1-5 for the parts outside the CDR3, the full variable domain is DVKVTQSSRYLVKRTGEKVFLECVQDMDHENMFWYRQDPGLGLRLIYFSYDVKMKEKGDIPEGYSVSREKKERFSLILESASTNQTSMYLCASSLSVRDRGQPQHFGDGTRLSIL.

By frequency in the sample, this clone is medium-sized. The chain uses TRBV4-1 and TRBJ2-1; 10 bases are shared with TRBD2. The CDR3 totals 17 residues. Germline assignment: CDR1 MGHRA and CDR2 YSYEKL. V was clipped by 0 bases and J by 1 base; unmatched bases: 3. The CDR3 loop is CASSQDPSGSSYNEQFF. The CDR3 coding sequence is TGCGCCAGCAGCCAAGATCCTAGCGGGAGTTCCTACAATGAGCAGTTCTTC.

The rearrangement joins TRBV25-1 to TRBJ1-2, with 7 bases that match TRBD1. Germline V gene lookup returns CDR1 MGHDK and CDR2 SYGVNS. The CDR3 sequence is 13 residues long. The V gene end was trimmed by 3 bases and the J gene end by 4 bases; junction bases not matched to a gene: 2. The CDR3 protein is CASSDGTVYGYTF. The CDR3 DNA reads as TGTGCCAGCAGTGACGGGACAGTCTATGGCTACACCTTC.

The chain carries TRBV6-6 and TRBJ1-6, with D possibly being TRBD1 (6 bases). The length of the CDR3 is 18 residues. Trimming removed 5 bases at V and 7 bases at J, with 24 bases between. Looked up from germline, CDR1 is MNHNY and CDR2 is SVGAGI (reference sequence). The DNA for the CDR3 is TGTGCCAGCAGTCGAAGGGGGGGCGAGATACAAACGAATTCACCCCTCCACTTT. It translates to CASSRRGGEIQTNSPLHF.

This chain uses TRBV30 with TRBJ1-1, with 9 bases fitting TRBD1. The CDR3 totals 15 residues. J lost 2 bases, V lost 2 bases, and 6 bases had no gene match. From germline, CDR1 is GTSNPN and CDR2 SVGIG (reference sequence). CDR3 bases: TGTGCCTGGAGTTTGGGGACAGGGAGAAACACTGAAGCTTTCTTT. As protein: CAWSLGTGRNTEAFF.

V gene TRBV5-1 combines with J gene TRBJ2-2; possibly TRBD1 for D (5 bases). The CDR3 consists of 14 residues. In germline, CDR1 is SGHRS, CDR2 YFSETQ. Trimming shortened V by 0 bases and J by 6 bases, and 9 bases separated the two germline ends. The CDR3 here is CASSLGPGSGELFF. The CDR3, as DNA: TGCGCCAGCAGCTTGGGTCCAGGGTCCGGGGAGCTGTTTTTT.

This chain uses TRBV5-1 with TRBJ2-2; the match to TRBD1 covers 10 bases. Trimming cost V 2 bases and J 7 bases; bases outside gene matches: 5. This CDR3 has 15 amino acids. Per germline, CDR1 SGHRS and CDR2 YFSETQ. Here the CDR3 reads CASSFGQGVDGELFF. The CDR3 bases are TGCGCCAGCAGCTTTGGACAGGGGGTGGACGGGGAGCTGTTTTTT.

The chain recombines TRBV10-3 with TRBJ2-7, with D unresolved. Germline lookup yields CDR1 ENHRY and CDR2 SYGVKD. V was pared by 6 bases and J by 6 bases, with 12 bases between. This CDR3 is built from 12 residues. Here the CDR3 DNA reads TGTGCCATCAGCCACGGTGGCGGCGAGCAGTACTTC. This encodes CAISHGGGEQYF.

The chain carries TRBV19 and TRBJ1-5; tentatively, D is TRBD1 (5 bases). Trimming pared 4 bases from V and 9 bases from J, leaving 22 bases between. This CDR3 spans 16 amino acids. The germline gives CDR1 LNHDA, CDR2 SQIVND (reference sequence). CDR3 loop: CASSSHGTAGPGPQHF. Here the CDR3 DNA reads TGTGCCAGTAGTAGTCACGGGACGGCGGGGCCAGGGCCCCAGCATTTT.

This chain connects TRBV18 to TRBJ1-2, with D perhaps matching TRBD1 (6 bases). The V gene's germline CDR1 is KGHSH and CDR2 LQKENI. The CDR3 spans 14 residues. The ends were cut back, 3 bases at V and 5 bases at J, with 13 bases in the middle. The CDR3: CASSPTQGIYGYTF. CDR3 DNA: TGTGCCAGCTCACCGACCCAGGGGATTTATGGCTACACCTTC. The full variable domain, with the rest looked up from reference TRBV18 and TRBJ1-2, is NAGVMQNPRHLVRRRGQEARLRCSPMKGHSHVYWYRQLPEEGLKFMVYLQKENIIDESGMPKERFSAEFPKEGPSILRIQQVVRGDSAAYFCASSPTQGIYGYTFGSGTRLTVV.

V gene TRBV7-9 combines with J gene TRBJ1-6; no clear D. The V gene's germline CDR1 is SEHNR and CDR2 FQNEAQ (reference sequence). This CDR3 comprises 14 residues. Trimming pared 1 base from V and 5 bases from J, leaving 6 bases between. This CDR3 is CASSLGPDNSPLHF. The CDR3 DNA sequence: TGTGCCAGCAGCTTAGGGCCAGATAATTCACCCCTCCACTTT.

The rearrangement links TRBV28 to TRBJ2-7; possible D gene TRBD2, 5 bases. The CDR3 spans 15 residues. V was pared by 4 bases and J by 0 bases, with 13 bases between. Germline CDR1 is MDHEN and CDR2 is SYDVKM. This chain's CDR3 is CASSSPAGNSYEQYF. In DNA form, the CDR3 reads TGTGCCAGCAGTTCCCCCGCCGGGAACTCCTACGAGCAGTACTTC.

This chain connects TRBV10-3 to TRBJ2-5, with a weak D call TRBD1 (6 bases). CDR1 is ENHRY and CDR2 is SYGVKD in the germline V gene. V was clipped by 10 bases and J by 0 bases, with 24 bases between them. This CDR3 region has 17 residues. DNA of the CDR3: TGTGCCACCACCCCGGGACAAATTAACTACCACCAAGAGACCCAGTACTTC. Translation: CATTPGQINYHQETQYF.

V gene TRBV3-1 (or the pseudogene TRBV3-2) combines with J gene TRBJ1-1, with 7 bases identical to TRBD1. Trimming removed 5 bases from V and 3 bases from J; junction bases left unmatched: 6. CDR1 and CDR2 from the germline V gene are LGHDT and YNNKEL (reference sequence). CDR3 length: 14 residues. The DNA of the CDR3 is TGTGCCAGCAGCTCGGGACAGACTCACACTGAAGCTTTCTTT. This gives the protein CASSSGQTHTEAFF.

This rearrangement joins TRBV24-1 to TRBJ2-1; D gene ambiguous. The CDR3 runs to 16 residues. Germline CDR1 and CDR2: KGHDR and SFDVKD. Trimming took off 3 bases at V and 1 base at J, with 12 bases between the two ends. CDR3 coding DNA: TGTGCCACCAGTGATGGTCGCACACAATCCTACAATGAGCAGTTCTTC. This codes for CATSDGRTQSYNEQFF.